This record concerns one TCR beta chain sequence. The antigen is undetermined. The CDR3 consists of 16 residues. In germline, CDR1 is MGHRA, CDR2 YSYEKL. Deletions cut 4 bases from V and 3 bases from J, with 15 bases between. This specimen belongs to a study of T cell responses to AZD1222 COVID-19 vaccine. General study findings and limits: Among the donors, most were white British and more were female, and clonal diversity was possibly underestimated.

Clones were read by immunoSEQ multiplex PCR, and TCRdb kept only the in-frame ones, dropping some. The data show more than 95,000 clones, with approximately 83% seen just once and approximately 4% held by the top ten. The sequencing here drew on peripheral blood, taken on day 0 of MenACWY control vaccination. The chain is built from TRBV4-1 and TRBJ2-2; D perhaps matches TRBD1 (6 bases). The source is an adult in good health. The CDR3 sequence: CASSPHREWDTGELFF. Here the CDR3 DNA reads TGCGCCAGCAGCCCCCACAGGGAATGGGACACCGGGGAGCTGTTTTTT.